This is a list of T cell receptor beta chains from one sample in a study of shared clonotypes between healthy human individuals. Libraries were prepared by immunoSEQ multiplex PCR; TCRdb keeps only in-frame clonotypes and omits some of them. The table includes roughly 1,800,000 clones, over 85% detected once. Sample: naive CD8+ T cells sorted from blood. These receptors were taken from a man aged 18 to 35 in good health. Both conserved end residues are part of each CDR3. The order of the fields is J gene, V gene, clone size, D gene, CDR3 DNA, CDR3 protein. The D gene is left open where the match is weak. Rows may omit the clone size; those that give it use once, few, many or a size class.

TRBJ1-5 | TRBV6-1 | few | - | TGTGCCAGCAGTGGACCCCAGGGAAATCAGCCCCAGCATTTT | CASSGPQGNQPQHF
TRBJ1-2 | TRBV7-2 | once | - | TGTGCCAGCAGCTCAGACCCAAGCGGGGTCTATGGCTACACCTTC | CASSSDPSGVYGYTF
TRBJ2-1 | TRBV29-1 | - | - | TGCAGCGTAGGAGGGAGTAACAATGAGCAGTTCTTC | CSVGGSNNEQFF
TRBJ2-1 | TRBV5-4 | - | TRBD2 | TGTGCCAGCAGACCCGTGAGCGGGGGGGTAGAGTTCTTC | CASRPVSGGVEFF
TRBJ1-6 | TRBV30 | - | - | TGTGCCTGGAGTCCCTGGGGGCAGGTTAATTCACCCCTCCACTTT | CAWSPWGQVNSPLHF
TRBJ1-5 | TRBV5-5 | - | - | TGTGCCAGCAGCTTGTGGGGTACCCAGCCCCAGCATTTT | CASSLWGTQPQHF
TRBJ1-3 | TRBV6-1 | - | - | TGTGCCAGCAGTGAAGACAGAGTCTCTGGAAACACCATATATTTT | CASSEDRVSGNTIYF
TRBJ2-5 | TRBV4-3 | - | TRBD2 | TGCGCCAGCAGCCAAGATGTAACTAGCGGCCAACAGATGGAGACCCAGTACTTC | CASSQDVTSGQQMETQYF
TRBJ2-2 | TRBV6-6 | once | - | TGTGCCAGCACCAGCACCACAGGGCCCACCGGGGAGCTGTTTTTT | CASTSTTGPTGELFF
TRBJ2-7 | TRBV5-1 | - | - | TGCGCCAGCAGCGTTGAAGGGTTTGTTTACGAGCAGTACTTC | CASSVEGFVYEQYF
TRBJ2-7 | TRBV19 | - | TRBD1 | TGTGCCAGTAGTATAGGACAGGGGGACTACGAGCAGTACTTC | CASSIGQGDYEQYF
TRBJ2-5 | TRBV25-1 | - | - | TGTGCCAGCAGGGCCCCTAGGGGGTACCAAGAGACCCAGTACTTC | CASRAPRGYQETQYF
TRBJ2-1 | TRBV9 | - | TRBD2 | TGTGCCAGCAGCGGACACCCGACTAGCGGGACTTACAATGAGCAGTTCTTC | CASSGHPTSGTYNEQFF
TRBJ2-7 | TRBV5-5 | - | - | TGTGCCAGCAGCTTGGAACTCTACGAGCAGTACTTC | CASSLELYEQYF
TRBJ2-1 | TRBV9 | - | TRBD2 | TGTGCCAGCAGCGTAGCTACTGGGACTAGCGGTCTGGGAAATAATGAGCAGTTCTTC | CASSVATGTSGLGNNEQFF
TRBJ2-1 | TRBV6-6 | - | - | TGTGCCAGCAGCGCTATGACCCGGGAGCCAACGAATGAGCAGTTCTTC | CASSAMTREPTNEQFF
TRBJ1-6 | TRBV30 | - | - | TGTGCCTGGAGTGGTGACTCATCGGGTTCGGGGGTAGGAAATTCACCCCTCCACTTT | CAWSGDSSGSGVGNSPLHF
TRBJ2-7 | TRBV21-1 | - | - | TGTGCCAGCAGCAAAGAGGCCGGCTCCTACGAGCAGTACTTC | CASSKEAGSYEQYF
TRBJ1-1 | TRBV5-1 | - | TRBD1 | TGCGCCAGCAGCTTGACAGGGGGCGATTCTGAAGCTTTCTTT | CASSLTGGDSEAFF
TRBJ2-1 | TRBV7-3 | - | TRBD1 | TGTGCCAGCAGCTCCGTTCCAGGGGGCACGTACAATGAGCAGTTCTTC | CASSSVPGGTYNEQFF